Reported below is one TCR beta chain. The CDR3 runs 15 residues. J gave up 8 bases and V 4 bases, and 11 bases lay outside the gene matches. The germline gives CDR1 SGDLS, CDR2 YYNGEE. This record comes from a study of blood T cell repertoires in COVID-19. The repertoire was sequenced with immunoSEQ multiplex PCR; TCRdb's copy has only in-frame clones and lacks some. The data contain about 200,000 clones, almost 90% of them seen just once; the ten biggest clones take up 1.5% to 2%. Sequencing input: peripheral blood. The receptor was derived from a man in his late teens or twenties with active or convalescent COVID-19. The chain has TRBV9 and TRBJ2-1, with 8 nucleotides matching TRBD2. CDR3 in DNA: TGTGCCAGCAGCACCGGGGGGGCCCGAGGGTATGAGCAGTTCTTC. It yields the protein CASSTGGARGYEQFF.